This T cell receptor (beta chain) was obtained from a study of blood T cell repertoires in COVID-19 (dated by TCRdb to 2018 to 2021). Turning to the overall study: Samples from collaborators originated in the United States, Italy and Spain and spanned both the acute and convalescent phases of COVID-19. The prospective study material was composed of cDNA or gDNA derived from T cells, B-cell-depleted T cells, or PBMCs. Deeply sampled blood TCRbeta repertoires from subjects exposed to, actively infected with, or recovered from COVID-19 were included in the dataset. The repertoires were released in a freely available public database meant as a resource for research on the immune response to SARS-CoV-2. The samples were drawn from the first 160 participants of the ongoing ImmuneRACE study and from some 1,300 subjects provided by 6 global collaborators. Nearly every sample came with metadata listing a de-identified subject ID, COVID-19 status, age in years and sex. HLA class I and class II types, where available, came from metadata supplied by the sample provider rather than from assay-based typing.

Whole blood was collected in K2EDTA tubes by collaborating institutions according to the institutions' own protocols. For TCRbeta analysis, collaborators shipped samples in one of three forms: frozen whole blood, isolated PBMCs, or DNA extracted from either of those sample types. In the case of this clone: Its recognized antigen is unknown. It has no much larger one-base neighbor in the sample; base qualities were not kept.

The CDR3 has 13 amino acids, counting the end cysteine and phenylalanine. Kept here is only the CDR3 DNA, which spans 39 bases and is read in frame from base 1. Taken from the germline V gene, the CDR1 and CDR2 loops are KGHSH and LQKENI. The junction carries 8 bases between V and J, which are trimmed by 3 bases and 8 bases respectively. TCRbeta CDR3 regions were amplified from genomic DNA using the immunoSEQ Assay, a bias-controlled multiplex PCR. The study's processing was this. Nucleated cell counts per sample were estimated from amplification of reference gene primers within the assay. To quantify the absolute abundance of each unique TCRbeta CDR3 rearrangement, sequence reads were collapsed and filtered. For each sample, productive Simpson clonality was calculated as the square root of Simpson's diversity index over productive rearrangements. TCRdb limited this immuneACCESS table to in-frame rearrangements with V and J called. A share of clones is missing; checked studies link under half to unresolved V genes, and the rest is unexplained. V, J and clone size reflect that table, while D and trimming were determined from the DNA. A total of 55,000 to 75,000 clones appear in this sample, about 81% of them only once. The top ten clonotypes cover 15% to 18% of the sample.

The research as a whole found: The quantity of clinical and demographic metadata differed by source and by participant and was supplied without curation.

Material: peripheral blood. The chain uses TRBV18 and TRBJ1-6; the D gene identity is not certain. The TCR sequence derives from a man older than 75 with acute or convalescent COVID-19. Read as DNA, the sequence is TGTGCCAGCTCACCCGCCTCGGATTCACCCCTCCACTTT. Its product reads: CASSPASDSPLHF.